This T cell receptor beta chain is from a study of T cell repertoires in cytomegalovirus infection. General study points: HLA-C-restricted CMV clonotypes gave the most frequent clonotype in two of eight donors. Accumulated public TCR beta family frequency recognized individuals carrying CMV together with the relevant HLA.

TCRdb re-analysed the reads in MiXCR, keeping a single row per CDR3 protein. There are approximately 500,000 distinct CDR3 sequences in the sample; approximately 16% occur only once, and 20% to 30% lies in the top ten. Trimming removed 5 bases from V and 0 bases from J; junction bases left unmatched: 7. From germline, CDR1 is SEHNR and CDR2 FQNEAQ (reference sequence). The CDR3 totals 17 residues. Remarks on this clonotype: Its antigen remains unknown.

The clonotype was recovered from a human donor in good health (CMV status not recorded). Some clones in this sample may be carry-over from other donors' samples. Sequenced input: CD8+ T cells from PBMCs. The rearrangement joins TRBV7-9 to TRBJ2-1; 10 nucleotides align to TRBD2. As DNA, the CDR3 is TGTGCCAGCAGCGCTTCTAGCGGGGGCTTCTCCTACAATGAGCAGTTCTTC. The encoded protein is CASSASSGGFSYNEQFF.